The entry below gives a single TCR beta chain sequence along with its context. This clone's antigen is unknown. One base away there is no much larger clone; base qualities are not given. The cohort was made up of approximately 700 healthy bone marrow donors. All cohort members were sampled while nominally healthy, although unrecorded immune exposures were likely present. The donor was CMV seronegative and belonged to the group of approximately 320 seronegative cohort members. Every donor gave a peripheral blood sample, and the peripheral blood mononuclear cells from that sample were used for TCR beta sequencing. Genomic DNA extraction from the blood cell samples was performed with the Qiagen DNeasy Blood Extraction Kit. Libraries were built with the immunoSEQ multiplex PCR assay. For the multiplex PCR, a mixture combining 60 forward primers for TCR Vbeta segments and 13 reverse primers for TCR Jbeta segments was used. The CDR3 region of rearranged TCR beta genes was amplified from genomic DNA with a multiplex PCR assay. The Illumina HiSeq System was used to sequence the amplified TCR beta libraries as 87-base-pair reads. In the authors' own workflow: A later analysis counted some 74 million unique TCR beta chains across the 650 to 800 repertoires, and 9.5 million to 11 million of these chains were shared by at least two donors. To remove PCR and sequencing errors, raw reads were error-corrected and collapsed into unique sequences using a nearest-neighbor algorithm that merged closely related sequences. CDR3 sequences were aligned to IMGT reference sequences to assign V, D and J gene segments. Each retained sequence needed at least a six-nucleotide match to both a V gene segment and a J gene segment. Rearrangements were classified as productive when the CDR3 lacked stop codons and remained in frame with V and J, and all other rearrangements were classified as non-productive. Following IMGT convention, CDR3 was defined as the stretch from the second conserved V-encoded cysteine up to the conserved J-encoded phenylalanine. The earlier analysis of about 500 of the donors excluded sequences that lacked an unambiguous match to a single V gene segment. An earlier analysis of several hundred of the donors called V segments functional above 56.7% productive rearrangements and segregating when the between-donor standard deviation exceeded 5%. A statistical classification framework was built to diagnose cytomegalovirus status from the catalog of TCR beta chain sequences. In a later analysis, V and J genes were assigned by comparing TCR nucleotide sequences against IMGT/GENE-DB human TR gene sequences. The TCRdist pipeline was used in a later analysis to assign CDR3 sequences and most-parsimonious VDJ recombination scenarios. In a later analysis, every TCR beta chain was defined by the combination of its CDR3 amino acid sequence and its V-gene family, and reads without a unique V-gene family were dropped. As a way to deal with suspected cross-contamination and a sequencing artifact, a later analysis dropped 450 to 600 nucleotide sequences that were highly shared and had low generation probability. For each public chain, a later analysis derived a clonal expansion index from normalized ranks of inferred template counts within each repertoire. In a later analysis, generation probabilities were computed using a VDJ recombination model fitted to out-of-frame rearrangements, and the results were checked against IGoR. In a later analysis, TCR-TCR, TCR-HLA and TCR-CMV co-occurrence was scored with hypergeometric tests, and a repertoire-size bias correction was applied to TCR pairs. A later analysis estimated false discovery rates by permuting HLA or CMV assignments 20 times. In a later analysis, co-occurring TCRs were grouped using DBSCAN, and TCRdist sequence similarity was added for clustering within HLA-allele-positive subsets. For co-occurrence clustering, repertoires with fewer than 30,000 or more than 120,000 public chains were excluded, along with about five repertoires with anomalous nucleotide sharing. The clones in this table, taken by TCRdb from immuneACCESS, are in-frame only. Not every clone is retained; where verified, under half of the shortfall comes from an unresolved V gene, and the cause of the rest is unknown. The V and J calls and clone size come from that table; D and trimming were worked out from the DNA. For this sample there are roughly 190,000 clones; roughly four fifths appear just once. The leading ten clones occupy about 1.7% of the sample.

This specimen belongs to a study of cytomegalovirus exposure and HLA in healthy donors (dated by TCRdb to the late 2010s). Regarding the study in general: According to an earlier analysis of several hundred of the donors, about 190 million T cells yielded 117 million unique TCR beta sequences and around 280 Gb of sequence data. An early release covering 550 to 700 HLA-typed donors comprised approximately 300 gigabases of sequencing data and roughly 85 million unique TCR sequences. Among the 398 genotyped donors, about 83% belonged to the genetic ancestry cluster associated with self-reported Caucasian donors. The study aimed to test whether cataloging public T cell receptors could reveal signatures of past pathogen exposure. The T cell repertoires of 666 subjects were profiled by immunosequencing and related to cytomegalovirus serostatus. A separate validation cohort of roughly 130 different subjects was used in addition to the approximately 640-subject first cohort. The study combined high-throughput TCR immunosequencing, statistical association of individual TCRs with disease status, and machine learning to predict cytomegalovirus infection status. A later analysis re-analyzed previously published TCR beta repertoires from hundreds of donors and added high-resolution HLA genotyping to study TCR occurrence patterns. Rather than using new phenotypic data, the later analysis identified candidate immune exposures from TCR beta sequences and from how often those sequences occurred across donors. To decide whether each TCR beta V gene segment behaved as functional or pseudogenic, an earlier analysis of over 500 of the donors relied on high-throughput TCR beta sequencing. Donor age, sex, ethnicity and CMV serostatus were compiled alongside the repertoire data. In a later genetic analysis, genome-wide SNP genotypes for about three fifths of the 666 donors were used, and that subset was treated as a discovery cohort. Every repertoire in the discovery cohort had been generated on one and the same sequencing platform. HLA typing included class I and class II loci at four-digit resolution. The number of typed donors differed by locus: roughly 629-630 for A, B, C, DRB1 and DQB1; approximately 520 for DQA1; over 600 for DPA1; and about 470 for DPB1. Several DR-DQ haplotypes were treated as single units for association and clustering because of strong linkage in the cohort. Among 300 to 500 genotyped donors of the cohort, an average of approximately 220,000 unique TCR beta nucleotide sequences was sequenced per donor, of which approximately 18% were non-productive. Paper-wide results and their limitations: A later analysis found that most CMV-associated TCR beta chains appeared HLA-restricted, with HLA associations seemingly driven largely by CMV exposure. Because HLA typing was unavailable for some donors at each locus, only the typed subset was used in association tests. Some IMGT-functional V segments, including TRBV6-2 and TRBV6-3, could not be told apart with the 87-base-pair reads, so those segments were excluded. Specific HLA alleles were associated with around 18,000 TCR beta sequences at a false discovery rate of 0.05 in a later analysis. In both the original and validation cohorts, the classifier was reported to diagnose cytomegalovirus status with high specificity and sensitivity. The only immune exposure information available for the cohort was CMV serostatus. A further reported finding was that TCR beta sequences accurately predicted the HLA-A and HLA-B alleles for most subjects in the first cohort. The earlier analysis of 587 of the donors excluded about 16 rarely observed V segments, including chromosome 9 orphons, because counts were too low. According to a later analysis, parvovirus B19, influenza, CMV and Epstein-Barr virus appeared linked to several top co-occurrence clusters. In this cohort, only TCR beta chains were sequenced, and detectable features were limited by the absence of alpha or paired-chain data. The study listed 164 TCR beta chains as associated with cytomegalovirus. Linkage disequilibrium might explain the correlated functional status among segregating V segments, but an unknown experimental factor could not be ruled out. In a later analysis, the rate of TCR association differed among HLA loci, with DRB1 alleles having the most associated TCRs and HLA-C alleles having the fewest. Compared with the approximately 670-donor mean, donors in an Asian-associated ancestry cluster had fewer N-insertions in productive TCRs, according to a later genetic analysis. When HLA alleles, especially DR and DQ, strongly co-occurred, attributing TCR associations to individual alleles was difficult. In an earlier analysis of approximately 600 of the donors, most TCR beta V segments were observed in productive rearrangements about 87% or about 30% of the time, broadly matching IMGT annotations. In vitro tests confirmed that a few of the cytomegalovirus-associated TCR beta chains recognize cytomegalovirus antigens. A later analysis found that HLA-associated TCR beta chains were more clonally expanded and had lower generation probabilities than equally common non-associated chains. The authors suggested that the approach could potentially be extended to other disease states and immunological phenotypes. While some public TCRs were present in many individuals, most TCR sequences turned up only very rarely across donors. In a later genetic analysis, a missense DCLRE1C variant was associated with V-gene and J-gene trimming of TCR beta chains, and the association was replicated in an independent cohort. A cluster of highly shared sequence variants was judged likely to be a technical artifact of the sequencing pipeline. Sequencing depth was assumed to be roughly uniform across donors in the presence/absence analyses, though that assumption may not hold.

Ends trimmed: V by 3 bases, J by 5 bases; bases unmatched to a gene: 9. Taken from the germline V gene, the CDR1 and CDR2 loops are MDHEN and SYDVKM. Measured from the cysteine to the phenylalanine, the CDR3 is 15 residues long. The read is trimmed to its CDR3 DNA, 45 bases read in frame from base 1. The V and J genes are TRBV28 and TRBJ2-7; 8 junctional bases match TRBD2. This receptor was obtained from a woman aged 18-29 years in good health and CMV-seronegative. Sequenced material: PBMCs. The DNA sequence follows: TGTGCCAGCAGTTTTCCGGGGGGGCCTCGGAACGAGCAGTACTTC. Translated, this is CASSFPGGPRNEQYF.